A single sample gave rise to the 2 T cell receptor beta chains below, sequenced in a study of control samples from healthy donors and cancer patients. Sequencing was performed with immunoSEQ multiplex PCR; in TCRdb, only in-frame clones are kept and a portion is missing. The sample consists of some 71,000 clones, 85% to 90% of them appearing once. The sample comprised PBMCs. These TCRs come from a man aged 55 to 69 with lung cancer.

V gene TRBV6-4 combines with J gene TRBJ1-1, with D perhaps TRBD1 (5 bases). The CDR3 consists of 13 residues. The germline CDR1 and CDR2 sequences are MRHNA and SNTAGT. The V and J ends lost 2 bases and 7 bases respectively, with 11 bases between them. The CDR3 is CASSDRQGLEAFF. For the CDR3, the DNA is TGTGCCAGCAGTGACAGGCAGGGCCTTGAAGCTTTCTTT.

This clone is a singleton in its sample. V gene TRBV6-6 combines with J gene TRBJ1-1; a weak D match, TRBD1 (5 bases). Trimming removed 0 bases from V and 7 bases from J, with 15 bases in between. This CDR3 contains 15 residues. Germline V gives CDR1 MNHNY, CDR2 SVGAGI (reference sequence). The CDR3 loop reads CASSYSISGVGEAFF. As DNA, the CDR3 is TGTGCCAGCAGTTACTCTATCTCGGGGGTTGGTGAAGCTTTCTTT.